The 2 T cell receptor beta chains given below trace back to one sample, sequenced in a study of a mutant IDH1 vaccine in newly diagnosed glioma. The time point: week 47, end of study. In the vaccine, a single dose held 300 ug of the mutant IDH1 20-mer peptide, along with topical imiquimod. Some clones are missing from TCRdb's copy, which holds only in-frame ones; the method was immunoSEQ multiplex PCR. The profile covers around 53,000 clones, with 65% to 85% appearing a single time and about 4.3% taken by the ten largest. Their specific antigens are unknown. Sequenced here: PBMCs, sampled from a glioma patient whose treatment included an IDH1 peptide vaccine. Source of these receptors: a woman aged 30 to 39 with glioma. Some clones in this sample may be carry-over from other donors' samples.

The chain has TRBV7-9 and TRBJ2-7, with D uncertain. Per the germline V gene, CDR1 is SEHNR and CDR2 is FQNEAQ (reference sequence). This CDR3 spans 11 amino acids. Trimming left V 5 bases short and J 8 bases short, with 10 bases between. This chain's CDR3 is CASSPAEKQYF. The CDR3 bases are TGTGCCAGCAGCCCCGCGGAAAAGCAGTACTTC.

The CDR3 DNA reads as TGTGCCAGCAGTGAAGAAGGACAGGGGGCTCGCCATACGCAGTATTTT. It translates to CASSEEGQGARHTQYF. The gene calls are TRBV6-1 and TRBJ2-3; TRBD1 matches at 11 bases. After removal of 1 base from V and 7 bases from J, the junction contained 7 bases not matched to a gene. The germline V gene has CDR1 MNHNS and CDR2 SASEGT. This CDR3 has 16 residues.